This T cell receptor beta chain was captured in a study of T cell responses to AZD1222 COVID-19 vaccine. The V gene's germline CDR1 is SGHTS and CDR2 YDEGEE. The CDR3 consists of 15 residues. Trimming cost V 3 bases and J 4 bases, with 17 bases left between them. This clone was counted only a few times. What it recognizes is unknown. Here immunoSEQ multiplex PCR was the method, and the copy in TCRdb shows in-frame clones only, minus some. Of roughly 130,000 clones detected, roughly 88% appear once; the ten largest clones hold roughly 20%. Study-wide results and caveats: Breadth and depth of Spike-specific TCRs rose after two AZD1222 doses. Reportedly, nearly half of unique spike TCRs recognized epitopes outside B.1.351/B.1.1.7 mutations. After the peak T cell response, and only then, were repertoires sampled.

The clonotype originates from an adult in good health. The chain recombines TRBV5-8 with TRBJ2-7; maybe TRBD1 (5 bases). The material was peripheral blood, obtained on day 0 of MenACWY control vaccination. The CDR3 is CASSSPQGNRYEQYF. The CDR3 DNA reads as TGTGCCAGCAGCTCCCCCCAGGGTAATCGGTACGAGCAGTACTTC.